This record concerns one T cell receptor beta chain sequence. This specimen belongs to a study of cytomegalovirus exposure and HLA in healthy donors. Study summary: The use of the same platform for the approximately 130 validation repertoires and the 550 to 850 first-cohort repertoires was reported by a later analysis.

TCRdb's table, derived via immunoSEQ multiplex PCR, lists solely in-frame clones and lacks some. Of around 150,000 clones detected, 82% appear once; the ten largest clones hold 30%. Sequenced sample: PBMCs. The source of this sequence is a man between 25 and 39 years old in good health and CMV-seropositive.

The CDR3 here is CASSARDREREAFF. The CDR3 nucleotides read TGCGCCAGCAGCGCCCGGGACAGGGAACGTGAAGCTTTCTTT. The gene calls are TRBV5-1 and TRBJ1-1; 9 positions match TRBD1. Trimming removed 4 bases from V and 7 bases from J; junction bases left unmatched: 8. The CDR3 consists of 14 residues. Germline V gene sequence: CDR1 SGHRS, CDR2 YFSETQ. The variable domain in full, completed from reference TRBV5-1 and TRBJ1-1, reads KAGVTQTPRYLIKTRGQQVTLSCSPISGHRSVSWYQQTPGQGLQFLFEYFSETQRNKGNFPGRFSGRQFSNSRSEMNVSTLELGDSALYLCASSARDREREAFFGQGTRLTVV.